This TCR beta chain was found in a study of regulatory T cells in long-lasting Graves disease. The time point: newly diagnosed GD, antithyroid drugs for less than 3 months. Preparation of the TCR library used RNA extracted from PBMCs. CDR3-region Arm-PCR and iRepertoire HTBI primers produced the TCR beta libraries. TCRdb redid the calling of the multiplex PCR reads with MiXCR, one entry per CDR3 protein. In the table there are almost 450,000 distinct CDR3 sequences, about 15% of which are singletons. Of note for this clonotype: A much larger clonotype is one base distant, so this may be a read error.

There are 13 residues in the CDR3. Looked up from germline, CDR1 is ENHRY and CDR2 is SYGVKD. The same data also went into a second study, on T cells in Graves' hyperthyroidism and ophthalmopathy. That study adds: The authors deemed Graves' hyperthyroidism stable absent ophthalmopathy progression within 18 months. The HTBI set primed first-round TCR CDR3 RT-PCR.

The specimen comprised peripheral blood mononuclear cells (PBMCs), sampled at new diagnosis, from a patient treated with antithyroid drugs. The receptor was isolated from a woman in her twenties or thirties with Graves disease. This chain connects TRBV10-3 to TRBJ1-1, with a weak D call TRBD1 (6 bases). The CDR3 nucleotides read TGTGCCATCACCGGACAGACCAACACTGGAGCTTTCTTT. It yields the protein CAITGQTNTGAFF.